The clone carrying this T cell receptor beta chain was picked up one time. Its specificity is not known. This sample is drawn from a study of cytomegalovirus exposure and HLA in healthy donors. Study-level results: Later analysis suggested links between common viral pathogens and several top significant clusters. Roughly uniform sequencing depth across donors was assumed, possibly incorrectly.

This PCR relied on a set of 60 Vbeta primers and 13 Jbeta primers. Authors' data handling: Later, 65 million to 85 million unique TCR beta chains were counted in an analysis, and some 11 million of them were shared. Assay: immunoSEQ multiplex PCR; the TCRdb copy retains only in-frame clones and omits some. The DNA was the basis for D and trimming; V, J and clone size are from that table. The table records 150,000 or so clones, less than 80% of them present only once. The sample consisted of PBMCs. The TCR comes from a man younger than 40 in good health and CMV-seronegative.

The CDR3 loop is CASSELRGFDEQFF. The CDR3 coding sequence is TGTGCCAGCAGTGAATTACGAGGTTTCGATGAGCAGTTCTTC. The chain has TRBV6-1 and TRBJ2-1, with D hard to call. The germline V gene encodes CDR1 MNHNS and CDR2 SASEGT. Deletions cut 2 bases from V and 8 bases from J, with 13 bases between. CDR3 length: 14 residues.